The 32 T cell receptor beta chains below were found in one sample sequenced in a study of T cell repertoires in cytomegalovirus infection. Via MiXCR, TCRdb re-called the reads, giving one row per CDR3 protein. The sample has almost 300,000 distinct CDR3 sequences, around 9.1% seen once. The sequenced sample consisted of PBMCs. The source of these receptors is a human donor in good health (CMV status not recorded). Some clones in this sample may be carry-over from other donors' samples.

This clonotype has at least ten counts. The J gene is TRBJ2-5, the V gene TRBV7-2; 9 bases match TRBD2. The germline V gene has CDR1 SGHTA and CDR2 FQGNSA. This CDR3 is built from 18 residues. V lost 1 base to trimming and J lost 5 bases; unmatched junction nucleotides: 14. Here the CDR3 DNA reads TGTGCCAGCAGCTTAGTCGTTCGGCTAGCGGGGATGCAGGAGACCCAGTACTTC. Translating gives CASSLVVRLAGMQETQYF.

This clonotype turned up a few times. The chain employs TRBV9 and TRBJ2-7; TRBD1 is a possible D gene (5 bases). The V end was cut by 0 bases, the J end by 0 bases, with 10 bases between. Germline V gene data show CDR1 as SGDLS and CDR2 as YYNGEE. CDR3 length equals 15 residues. CDR3 bases: TGTGCCAGCAGCGTAGGAGACAGACACTCCTACGAGCAGTACTTC. Amino acid sequence: CASSVGDRHSYEQYF.

The table lists this clonotype with many counts. The chain carries TRBV7-8 and TRBJ2-3; 11 bases fit TRBD2. The CDR3 has 16 residues. In germline, CDR1 is SGHVS, CDR2 FQNEAQ. V was pared by 5 bases and J by 1 base, with 5 bases of the junction left unmatched. The CDR3 nucleotides read TGTGCCAGCAGCAGGGGACTAGCGGCTGGCACAGATACGCAGTATTTT. As protein: CASSRGLAAGTDTQYF.

The sample holds many counts of this clonotype. The chain is built from TRBV20-1 and TRBJ1-1; TRBD1 matches at 7 bases. The germline CDR1 and CDR2 sequences are DFQATT and SNEGSKA (reference sequence). The CDR3 covers 13 residues. With V trimmed by 5 bases and J by 4 bases, 7 bases remained unmatched. The CDR3 DNA follows: TGCAGTGCTTTGATTCAGGGGGTCACTGAAGCTTTCTTT. It is translated as CSALIQGVTEAFF.

V and J are TRBV10-3 and TRBJ2-1; D is unresolved. The V end was cut by 10 bases, the J end by 2 bases, with 6 bases between. Per the germline V gene, CDR1 is ENHRY and CDR2 is SYGVKD. This CDR3 has 11 residues. CDR3 DNA sequence: TGTGCCACCGCTGCCTACAATGAGCAGTTCTTC. The encoded protein is CATAAYNEQFF.

This clonotype was observed at least ten times. The V gene is TRBV7-2, the J gene TRBJ2-1; D could derive from TRBD1 or TRBD2 (7 bases each). CDR3 length equals 13 residues. Trimming stripped 5 bases from V and 6 bases from J, with 11 bases between. Germline V CDR1 and CDR2: SGHTA, FQGNSA. This CDR3 is CASSTRGGNEQFF. In DNA, the CDR3 is TGTGCCAGCAGCACCAGGGGGGGCAATGAGCAGTTCTTC.

This clonotype was seen at least ten times. The rearrangement joins TRBV5-8 to TRBJ2-7, with D perhaps being TRBD1 or TRBD2 (6 bases each). CDR3 length: 13 amino acids. CDR1 is SGHTS and CDR2 is YDEGEE in the germline V gene. The V end was cut by 5 bases, the J end by 7 bases, with 16 bases between. This CDR3 reads CASRGKGGWEQYF. The CDR3 DNA reads as TGTGCCAGCAGGGGAAAGGGGGGCTGGGAGCAGTACTTC.

This clonotype was seen at least ten times. This rearrangement joins TRBV6-2 or TRBV6-3 to TRBJ1-6; no reliable D call. This CDR3 spans 17 amino acids. The V and J ends lost 6 bases and 0 bases respectively, with 15 bases between them. Germline assignment: CDR1 MNHEY and CDR2 SVGEGT. The CDR3 DNA is TGTGCCAGCAGCGCGGGGAGTGGGAGCTCCTATAATTCACCCCTCCACTTT. Its translation is CASSAGSGSSYNSPLHF.

In its sample, this clonotype was seen many times. V usage is TRBV7-9 and J usage is TRBJ2-1, with D perhaps TRBD1 (6 bases). In germline, CDR1 is SEHNR, CDR2 FQNEAQ (reference sequence). This CDR3 has 14 amino acids. The V gene lost 10 bases and the J gene lost 3 bases, with 16 bases spanning the gap. CDR3 in amino acids: CATTDRMGYNEQFF. The DNA for the CDR3 is TGTGCCACCACAGACAGGATGGGCTACAATGAGCAGTTCTTC. Complete variable domain (other parts from reference TRBV7-9 and TRBJ2-1): DTGVSQNPRHKITKRGQNVTFRCDPISEHNRLYWYRQTLGQGPEFLTYFQNEAQLEKSRLLSDRFSAERPKGSFSTLEIQRTEQGDSAMYLCATTDRMGYNEQFFGPGTRLTVL.

The table lists this clonotype with many counts. The chain carries TRBV20-1 and TRBJ2-3, with D possibly matching TRBD2 (6 bases). The V gene lost 3 bases and the J gene lost 0 bases, with 10 bases spanning the gap. The CDR3 loop spans 14 amino acids. Germline V gene data show CDR1 as DFQATT and CDR2 as SNEGSKA (reference sequence). For the CDR3, the DNA is TGCAGTGCTAGCGGGACTCATAGCACAGATACGCAGTATTTT. This codes for CSASGTHSTDTQYF.

This clonotype was seen ten or more times. The J gene is TRBJ2-7, the V gene TRBV6-6; 11 positions agree with TRBD2. From germline, CDR1 is MNHNY and CDR2 SVGAGI (reference sequence). This CDR3 has 14 residues. Unmatched junction bases numbered 9, after V lost 8 bases and J lost 6 bases. This chain's CDR3 is CASRKTSGEGEQYV. The CDR3, as DNA: TGTGCCAGCCGAAAGACTAGCGGGGAGGGCGAGCAGTACGTC.

This clonotype was picked up many times. The chain joins TRBV29-1 to TRBJ2-1; D unclear. The germline gives CDR1 SQVTM, CDR2 ANQGSEA. V was trimmed by 2 bases and J by 8 bases, leaving 4 bases between them. The CDR3 covers 10 residues. The CDR3 DNA is TGCAGCGTTGAACATCATGAGCAGTTCTTC. Translated: CSVEHHEQFF.

This clonotype has at least ten counts. The chain employs TRBV29-1 and TRBJ1-2; D is unresolved. CDR1 is SQVTM, CDR2 ANQGSEA, per germline. With 5 bases removed from V and 6 bases from J, the gap between germline ends came to 10 bases. The CDR3 length is 11 residues. CDR3 coding DNA: TGCAGCGTTACGGAGGGTAATGGCTACACCTTC. Protein: CSVTEGNGYTF.

This clonotype was counted between two and nine times. The chain joins TRBV5-1 to TRBJ1-2; D unclear. CDR1 SGHRS and CDR2 YFSETQ come from the germline V gene. The CDR3 spans 14 residues. V was pared by 3 bases and J by 8 bases, with 17 bases between. As DNA, the CDR3 is TGCGCCAGCAGCTCAGAGAGGACGGCGAGCGGCTACACCTTC. This gives the protein CASSSERTASGYTF.

This clonotype was observed many times. The chain uses TRBV12-3 or TRBV12-4 and TRBJ1-1; D gene unclear. This CDR3 contains 13 residues. V was shortened by 2 bases and J by 7 bases, with 11 bases between the two germline ends. The CDR3 coding sequence is TGTGCCAGCAGTTTAAATAAGGGCGGTGAAGCTTTCTTT. It translates to CASSLNKGGEAFF.

This clonotype showed up many times. This rearrangement joins TRBV7-2 to TRBJ1-3; no firm D call. V dropped 2 bases and J dropped 4 bases, with 6 bases sitting between them. Germline loops: CDR1 SGHTA, CDR2 FQGNSA. This CDR3 spans 13 amino acids. CDR3 region: CASSLSWGNTIYF. In nucleotides, the CDR3 is TGTGCCAGCAGCTTATCGTGGGGAAACACCATATATTTT.

This clonotype was observed many times. The rearrangement joins TRBV20-1 to TRBJ2-7, with 8 bases identical to TRBD2. The CDR3 has 14 amino acids. V shed 2 bases, J shed 3 bases, and the junction held 6 bases outside the gene matches. CDR1 is DFQATT, CDR2 SNEGSKA, per germline (reference sequence). The DNA for the CDR3 is TGCAGTGCTAGAAGGCTAGCGGGTATCTACGAGCAGTACTTC. Translated, it gives CSARRLAGIYEQYF.

This clonotype showed up many times. DNA for the CDR3: TGTGCCAGCAGCCCCCGGGACAGGGGTTATGAAGCTTTCTTT. Its protein product is CASSPRDRGYEAFF. The chain employs TRBV7-9 and TRBJ1-1; 10 bases match TRBD1. Per the germline V gene, CDR1 is SEHNR and CDR2 is FQNEAQ (reference sequence). The CDR3 covers 14 residues. J gave up 7 bases and V 5 bases, and 7 bases lay outside the gene matches. The entire variable domain, with the rest obtained from reference TRBV7-9 and TRBJ1-1, is as follows: DTGVSQNPRHKITKRGQNVTFRCDPISEHNRLYWYRQTLGQGPEFLTYFQNEAQLEKSRLLSDRFSAERPKGSFSTLEIQRTEQGDSAMYLCASSPRDRGYEAFFGQGTRLTVV.

This clonotype was recorded at least ten times. The V gene is TRBV6-5, the J gene TRBJ2-7, with TRBD1 identical over 9 bases. The V and J ends lost 8 bases and 0 bases, in that order; junction bases with no gene match: 20. The CDR3 has 19 amino acids. Germline lookup yields CDR1 MNHEY and CDR2 SVGAGI. The CDR3, as DNA: TGTGCCAGCCCCCAGTGCCGGGACAGGGAAGTAGAAAACTCCTACGAGCAGTACGTC. Protein: CASPQCRDREVENSYEQYV.

This clonotype was found many times. V usage is TRBV7-2 and J usage is TRBJ1-5; 7 bases map to TRBD1. Germline-derived CDR1 and CDR2 are SGHTA and FQGNSA. After removal of 5 bases from V and 7 bases from J, the junction contained 8 bases not matched to a gene. The CDR3 runs 14 residues. CDR3 in amino acids: CASSVERGLQPQHF. Here the CDR3 DNA reads TGTGCCAGCAGCGTAGAAAGGGGGCTCCAGCCCCAGCATTTT.

The gene calls are TRBV28 and TRBJ1-5; D is undetermined. Germline loops: CDR1 MDHEN, CDR2 SYDVKM. V lost 2 bases and J 0 bases, leaving 14 bases between the germline ends. This CDR3 spans 17 amino acids. The CDR3 region is CASSLVSGSHSNQPQHF. Written as DNA, the CDR3 is TGTGCCAGCAGTTTAGTGTCGGGAAGTCATAGCAATCAGCCCCAGCATTTT.

At least ten counts were recorded for this clonotype. The chain joins TRBV7-2 to TRBJ1-2, with TRBD1 as a possible D gene (6 bases). The germline CDR1 and CDR2 sequences are SGHTA and FQGNSA. Trimming removed 5 bases from V and 0 bases from J, with 13 bases in between. The CDR3 consists of 15 residues. The CDR3 sequence: CASSTGSLANYGYTF. DNA of the CDR3: TGTGCCAGCAGCACAGGGTCTTTAGCTAACTATGGCTACACCTTC.

This clonotype was recorded many times. The J gene is TRBJ2-1, the V gene TRBV7-8; 11 bases map to TRBD2. Germline V lookup: CDR1 SGHVS, CDR2 FQNEAQ. CDR3 size: 15 residues. Losses at the gene ends were 5 bases for V and 6 bases for J; bases not matched to a gene: 6. The CDR3 here is CASSPPGLAANEQFF. Written as DNA, the CDR3 is TGTGCCAGCAGCCCGCCGGGACTAGCGGCCAATGAGCAGTTCTTC. Combining the CDR3 with reference TRBV7-8 and TRBJ2-1 gives the whole variable domain GAGVSQSPRYKVAKRGQDVALRCDPISGHVSLFWYQQALGQGPEFLTYFQNEAQLDKSGLPSDRFFAERPEGSVSTLKIQRTQQEDSAVYLCASSPPGLAANEQFFGPGTRLTVL.

In its sample, this clonotype was seen many times. The J gene is TRBJ2-5, the V gene TRBV6-2 or TRBV6-3; 8 nucleotides align to TRBD2. J lost 3 bases, V lost 5 bases, and 14 bases had no gene match. Germline values: CDR1 MNHEY, CDR2 SVGEGT. The CDR3 totals 17 residues. The CDR3 protein is CASSSLDSGGLEETQYF. CDR3 bases: TGTGCCAGCAGTAGCCTTGACAGCGGGGGTCTCGAAGAGACCCAGTACTTC.

With regard to this clonotype: One end of the junction does not line up with germline, which may come from a read error. The V call is TRBV10-3, the J call TRBJ2-7; D tentatively reads TRBD1 or TRBD2 (6 bases each). The CDR3 is 16 residues long. Germline assignment: CDR1 ENHRY and CDR2 SYGVKD. The CDR3 DNA reads TGTGCCATCAGTGAGACCAGACAGGCTGGAGGGTCCGAGCTGTACTTC. This gives the protein CAISETRQAGGSELYF.

This clonotype was recorded at least ten times. The CDR3 does not close with the conserved phenylalanine or tryptophan, likely indicating a read error. V gene TRBV5-4 combines with J gene TRBJ1-6, with D unclear. With 3 bases removed from V and 9 bases from J, the gap between germline ends came to 16 bases. Germline V lookup: CDR1 SGHNT, CDR2 YYREEE (reference sequence). The CDR3 runs to 15 residues. The CDR3 reads CASSSGRDKSSPLHL. CDR3 nucleotide sequence: TGTGCCAGCAGCTCCGGCCGTGACAAGTCTTCACCCCTCCACCTT.

This clonotype was detected ten times or more. V and J are TRBV15 and TRBJ2-1, with a possible D match to TRBD1 (6 bases). This CDR3 spans 17 amino acids. Germline CDR1 is LNHNV and CDR2 is YYDKDF (reference sequence). Trimming pared 3 bases from V and 7 bases from J, leaving 22 bases between. CDR3 DNA: TGTGCCACCAGCAGGAAGATCGGACAGAAGAATATGAATGAGCAGTTCTTC. Translated: CATSRKIGQKNMNEQFF. Using reference TRBV15 and TRBJ2-1 for the parts outside the CDR3, the full variable domain is DAMVIQNPRYQVTQFGKPVTLSCSQTLNHNVMYWYQQKSSQAPKLLFHYYDKDFNNEADTPDNFQSRRPNTSFCFLDIRSPGLGDTAMYLCATSRKIGQKNMNEQFFGPGTRLTVL.

This clonotype was picked up many times. The V gene is TRBV7-2, the J gene TRBJ2-5, with TRBD2 matching over 8 bases. Unmatched junction bases numbered 9, after V lost 5 bases and J lost 4 bases. The CDR3 consists of 15 residues. Germline CDR1 SGHTA, CDR2 FQGNSA. Written as DNA, the CDR3 is TGTGCCAGCAGCCCGCGGGGGGCCCGGGGAGAGACCCAGTACTTC. Translated, it gives CASSPRGARGETQYF.

About this clonotype itself: Here the CDR3 omits its conserved ending phenylalanine or tryptophan, so a read error is the likely source. The chain combines TRBV20-1 with TRBJ2-3; 8 bases map to TRBD2. V gave up 0 bases and J gave up 5 bases; unmatched junction bases: 4. The length of the CDR3 is 14 residues. Per germline, CDR1 DFQATT and CDR2 SNEGSKA (reference sequence). The CDR3 reads CSARDGLAGDTQYL. CDR3 DNA: TGCAGTGCTAGAGATGGACTAGCCGGAGATACGCAGTATTTA.

This clonotype came up many times. The chain has TRBV7-2 and TRBJ1-4; D is undetermined. The V end lost 4 bases, the J end lost 2 bases, and 11 bases lay between the germline ends. Germline V gene data show CDR1 as SGHTA and CDR2 as FQGNSA. This CDR3 contains 15 residues. The CDR3 reads CASSWSTGTNEKLFF. The CDR3 region has the DNA TGTGCCAGCAGCTGGTCCACTGGCACTAATGAAAAACTGTTTTTT.

Note on this clonotype: This may be a read error: a much more frequent sequence differs by one nucleotide. The chain employs TRBV20-1 and TRBJ1-2, with TRBD1 identical over 7 bases. The ends lost 5 bases at V and 4 bases at J; junction bases unmatched: 16. This CDR3 spans 16 amino acids. The germline V gene encodes CDR1 DFQATT and CDR2 SNEGSKA (reference sequence). Written as DNA, the CDR3 is TGCAGTGCTCTGGGCGCCTTGCAGGGGGTTGCCTATGGCTACACCTTC. Amino acid sequence: CSALGALQGVAYGYTF.

The table lists this clonotype with many counts. The V and J genes are TRBV12-3 or TRBV12-4 and TRBJ2-3, with 7 nucleotides matching TRBD2. The CDR3 covers 15 residues. V was pared by 3 bases and J by 2 bases, with 5 bases of the junction left unmatched. The CDR3 here is CASSFSSGFTDTQYF. CDR3 coding DNA: TGTGCCAGCAGTTTTAGTAGCGGGTTCACAGATACGCAGTATTTT.